Each of the 13 T cell receptor beta chains below was sequenced from the same sample in a study of T cell clonality in common variable immunodeficiency. Produced via immunoSEQ multiplex PCR; TCRdb's table is partial and in-frame only. The sample holds tens of thousands of clones, and no clone turns up only once. Source material: peripheral blood mononuclear cells. Receptors were obtained from a person aged 18 to 70 in good health.

There are many counts of this clone. The CDR3 goes on 3 residues after the read ends, and that part is filled in from the germline J gene. V is TRBV5-4 and J is TRBJ1-2; tentative D call: TRBD1 (6 bases). The germline V gene has CDR1 SGHNT and CDR2 YYREEE (reference sequence). This CDR3 spans 12 amino acids. V lost 3 bases, J lost 4 bases, and 7 bases lay in between. The CDR3 region is CASSSDSYGYTF. CDR3 DNA (partial): TGTGCCAGCAGCTCGGACAGCTATGGC.

The table lists this clone with a few counts. The read finishes 3 residues shy of the CDR3 end, and the germline J gene is used to complete it. The genes are TRBV19 and TRBJ2-5; TRBD1 matches 9 bases. Unmatched junction bases numbered 8, after V lost 7 bases and J lost 5 bases. Germline V gene data show CDR1 as LNHDA and CDR2 as SQIVND (reference sequence). The CDR3 length is 14 residues. The DNA read from the CDR3 is TGTGCCAGTAATCCCGGGACAGGGTACGAGACC. This translates into CASNPGTGYET. The entire CDR3 reads CASNPGTGYETQYF.

This clone was counted at least ten times. The CDR3 extends 3 residues past the end of the read, so its final part is completed from the germline J gene. The chain has TRBV6-1 and TRBJ1-2; D gene unclear. Germline V gene sequence: CDR1 MNHNS, CDR2 SASEGT. The CDR3 contains 11 residues. V was trimmed by 3 bases and J by 4 bases, leaving 3 bases between them. The covered CDR3 bases are TGTGCCAGCAGTGACAGCTATGGC. Translating gives CASSDSYG. The CDR3, in full, reads CASSDSYGYTF.

This clone occurred a few times. The read falls 3 residues short of the CDR3 end, and the missing part is taken from the germline J gene. This sequence joins TRBV11-1 and TRBJ2-4, with D perhaps matching TRBD1 (6 bases). Germline CDR1 is SGHAT and CDR2 is FQDESV (reference sequence). The germline V and J ends were trimmed by 2 bases and 8 bases, with 16 bases remaining between them. CDR3 size: 15 residues. CDR3 residues: CASSLPSAGADIQYF. Incomplete CDR3 DNA: TGTGCCAGCAGCTTACCCTCGGCAGGGGCGGACATT.

This clone occurred many times. Read coverage stops 3 residues before the CDR3 terminus; the germline J gene supplies the remainder. The chain uses TRBV18 and TRBJ1-5, with TRBD1 matching over 9 bases. The ends lost 0 bases at V and 4 bases at J; junction bases unmatched: 7. CDR1 is KGHSH, CDR2 LQKENI, per germline. The CDR3 sequence is 17 residues long. CDR3 amino acids: CASSPPNRGRTNQPQHF. The sequenced part of the CDR3 DNA is TGTGCCAGCTCACCACCGAACAGGGGGCGGACGAATCAGCCC.

This clone was seen repeatedly, ten times or more. The CDR3 spells CAWSPQIKGNQPQHF. The CDR3 bases that were read are TGTGCCTGGAGTCCACAGATTAAGGGCAATCAGCCC. The chain uses TRBV30 and TRBJ1-5; D ambiguous. The DNA ends 3 residues before the CDR3 does, and the rest of the CDR3 is filled in from the germline J gene. Germline V gene data show CDR1 as GTSNPN and CDR2 as SVGIG (reference sequence). V dropped 2 bases and J dropped 2 bases, with 13 bases sitting between them. The CDR3 spans 15 residues.

This clone has just a few counts. From the germline J gene comes the end of the CDR3, since the read stops 3 residues before it. This chain links TRBV7-2 with TRBJ1-6; 10 bases align to TRBD1. This CDR3 has 15 residues. Trimming at V came to 1 base and at J to 10 bases, leaving 4 bases not matched to a gene. The germline CDR1 and CDR2 sequences are SGHTA and FQGNSA. CDR3 sequence reads: CASSLGDRGSSPLHF. The sequenced CDR3 bases are TGTGCCAGCAGCTTAGGGGACAGGGGATCATCACCC.

This clone was seen repeatedly, ten times or more. The CDR3 end lies 3 residues beyond the end of the read and is filled in from the germline J gene. J is TRBJ1-6 and V is TRBV7-9; no reliable D call. The CDR3 runs to 12 residues. With 4 bases removed from V and 10 bases from J, the gap between germline ends came to 8 bases. Germline CDR1 reads SEHNR; CDR2 reads FQNEAQ (reference sequence). The CDR3 protein is CASSSHNSPLHF. The DNA read from the CDR3 is TGTGCCAGCAGCTCCCACAACTCACCC.

This clone was observed many times. The read halts 3 residues ahead of the CDR3 end, with the missing end drawn from the germline J gene. The V and J genes are TRBV7-2 and TRBJ2-3; 8 bases match TRBD2. Germline CDR1 SGHTA, CDR2 FQGNSA. The V segment lost 1 base and the J segment 5 bases; nucleotides outside the gene matches: 2. The CDR3 spans 14 residues. The CDR3: CASSLVLAGDTQYF. The sequenced part of the CDR3 DNA is TGTGCCAGCAGCTTAGTCCTAGCGGGAGATACG.

Of note for this clone: A read error may produce the germline difference seen at one junction end. The CDR3 end is not reached by the read, which stops 3 residues before it; the germline J gene fills it in. The chain combines TRBV7-6 with TRBJ1-1; D is perhaps TRBD1 (5 bases). CDR1 SGHVS and CDR2 FNYEAQ come from the germline V gene. The CDR3 runs to 16 residues. The CDR3 bases that were read are TGTGCCAGCAGCTTTTTGTTTCGACAGATGAACACTGTA. Encoded protein: CASSFLFRQMNTV. The whole CDR3 protein reads CASSFLFRQMNTVAFF.

This clone was counted at least ten times. The read ends 3 residues shy of where the CDR3 ends; the end is completed using the germline J gene. This chain joins TRBV5-6 and TRBJ2-1; TRBD1 might be the D (6 bases). CDR1 is SGHDT and CDR2 is YYEEEE in the germline V gene. The CDR3 is 14 amino acids. The V end lost 0 bases, the J end lost 7 bases, and 11 bases lay between the germline ends. The CDR3 loop is CASSLVRGGNEQFF. The sequenced part of the CDR3 DNA is TGTGCCAGCAGCTTGGTCAGGGGCGGGAATGAG.

This clone was observed many times. The read stops 3 residues short of the end of the CDR3; the missing end is completed from the germline J gene. The V and J genes are TRBV19 and TRBJ1-1; D not resolved. Trimming shortened V by 7 bases and J by 6 bases, and 15 bases separated the two germline ends. Germline V gives CDR1 LNHDA, CDR2 SQIVND (reference sequence). This CDR3 is built from 13 residues. CDR3 sequence reads: CASMRVWSPEAFF. Incomplete CDR3 DNA: TGTGCCAGTATGCGGGTATGGTCCCCTGAA.

This clone came up many times. The missing CDR3 end, 3 residues past where the read stops, is filled in from the germline J gene. The chain combines TRBV20-1 with TRBJ2-7; D is ambiguous. Germline assignment: CDR1 DFQATT and CDR2 SNEGSKA (reference sequence). Between the trimmed V and J ends, which lost 3 bases and 0 bases, there was a span of 12 bases. The CDR3 runs to 14 residues. CDR3 loop: CSASALLSSYEQYF. The sequenced CDR3 bases are TGCAGTGCTAGCGCGCTCCTGAGCTCCTACGAG.